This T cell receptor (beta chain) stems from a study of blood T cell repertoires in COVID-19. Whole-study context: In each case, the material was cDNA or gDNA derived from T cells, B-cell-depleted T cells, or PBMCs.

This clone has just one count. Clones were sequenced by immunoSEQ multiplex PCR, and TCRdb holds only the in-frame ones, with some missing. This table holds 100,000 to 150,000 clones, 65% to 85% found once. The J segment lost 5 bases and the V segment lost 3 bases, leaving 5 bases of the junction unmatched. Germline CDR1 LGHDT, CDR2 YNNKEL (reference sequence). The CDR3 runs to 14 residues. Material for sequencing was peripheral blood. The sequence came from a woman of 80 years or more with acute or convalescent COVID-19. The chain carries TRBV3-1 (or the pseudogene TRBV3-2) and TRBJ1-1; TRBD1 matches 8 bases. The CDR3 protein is CASSHQGAKTEAFF. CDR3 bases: TGTGCCAGCAGCCATCAGGGGGCGAAAACTGAAGCTTTCTTT.